This entry lists 18 T cell receptor beta chains sequenced from one sample in a study of CD8+ T cells in alopecia areata. Sequencing relied on a cDNA template that was reverse transcribed from extracted RNA. Sequenced by immunoSEQ multiplex PCR; TCRdb stores in-frame clones only, minus some. The sample records around 120,000 clones, around two fifths being singletons. The sample taken for sequencing was CD4+ T cells sorted from blood. These receptors were obtained from a human donor with alopecia areata.

A few counts support this clone. The genes are TRBV4-3 and TRBJ2-1, with D perhaps assigned TRBD1 or TRBD2 (5 bases each). Germline V lookup: CDR1 LGHNA, CDR2 YSLEER. The CDR3 is 16 residues long. V was shortened by 3 bases and J by 6 bases, with 18 bases between the two germline ends. CDR3 residues: CASSHWTRDPPNEQFF. The CDR3 DNA follows: TGCGCCAGCAGCCATTGGACCCGGGACCCGCCCAATGAGCAGTTCTTC.

This clone appeared a few times. The rearrangement joins TRBV29-1 to TRBJ2-7, with a weak D call TRBD1 (6 bases). V was clipped by 6 bases and J by 1 base, with 10 bases between them. The length of the CDR3 is 12 residues. Germline V gene data show CDR1 as SQVTM and CDR2 as ANQGSEA. The CDR3, as DNA: TGCAGCGTGGCGGACAGTTCCTACGAGCAGTACTTC. The encoded protein is CSVADSSYEQYF.

This clone was observed a handful of times. The rearrangement joins TRBV10-3 to TRBJ1-5, with D tentatively TRBD1 (5 bases). V was pared by 6 bases and J by 4 bases, with 13 bases between. Germline V CDR1 and CDR2: ENHRY, SYGVKD. The CDR3 is made up of 14 amino acids. The CDR3 sequence is CAISLSGKNQPQHF. The CDR3 DNA sequence: TGTGCCATCAGCCTTTCAGGGAAAAATCAGCCCCAGCATTTT.

This clone has a single count. The chain has TRBV29-1 and TRBJ1-1; 7 bases are a match to TRBD1. Germline V gene data show CDR1 as SQVTM and CDR2 as ANQGSEA. The CDR3 is 13 amino acids. The V and J ends lost 6 bases and 1 base, in that order; junction bases with no gene match: 5. CDR3 sequence reads: CSVTGTANTEAFF. CDR3 DNA: TGCAGCGTAACCGGGACAGCGAACACTGAAGCTTTCTTT.

The V gene is TRBV29-1, the J gene TRBJ1-1; no clear D gene. CDR3 length equals 14 residues. Germline assignment: CDR1 SQVTM and CDR2 ANQGSEA. V gave up 4 bases and J gave up 0 bases, with 12 bases separating them. The CDR3: CSVAPQWVNTEAFF. CDR3 coding DNA: TGCAGCGTTGCCCCACAGTGGGTGAACACTGAAGCTTTCTTT.

V gene TRBV30 combines with J gene TRBJ1-2; D is ambiguous. The germline V gene encodes CDR1 GTSNPN and CDR2 SVGIG (reference sequence). The V gene lost 0 bases and the J gene lost 4 bases, with 15 bases spanning the gap. The CDR3 has 15 residues. Here the CDR3 DNA reads TGTGCCTGGAGTGTATCGGCCAGTCAGGTCTATGGCTACACCTTC. It codes for CAWSVSASQVYGYTF.

This chain connects TRBV7-9 to TRBJ1-1; 9 nucleotides match TRBD1. Germline V gene lookup returns CDR1 SEHNR and CDR2 FQNEAQ (reference sequence). The CDR3 spans 14 residues. Trimming cost V 5 bases and J 1 base; bases outside gene matches: 2. The chain's CDR3 is CASSVGQGNTEAFF. DNA for the CDR3: TGTGCCAGCAGCGTGGGACAGGGGAACACTGAAGCTTTCTTT. Full variable domain (remainder filled in from reference TRBV7-9 and TRBJ1-1): DTGVSQNPRHKITKRGQNVTFRCDPISEHNRLYWYRQTLGQGPEFLTYFQNEAQLEKSRLLSDRFSAERPKGSFSTLEIQRTEQGDSAMYLCASSVGQGNTEAFFGQGTRLTVV.

This clone appeared a few times. The gene calls are TRBV7-9 and TRBJ2-5; D uncertain. Germline loops: CDR1 SEHNR, CDR2 FQNEAQ (reference sequence). The CDR3 extends over 14 amino acids. The V end was cut by 5 bases, the J end by 7 bases, with 17 bases between. The CDR3 DNA sequence: TGTGCCAGCAGCCAACTTGGAGCAATCGGGACCCAGTACTTC. Protein product: CASSQLGAIGTQYF.

In its sample, this clone was seen a few times. The chain couples TRBV7-9 to TRBJ2-7; D unresolved. Germline CDR1 SEHNR, CDR2 FQNEAQ (reference sequence). The germline V and J ends were trimmed by 8 bases and 5 bases, with 10 bases remaining between them. This CDR3 region has 11 residues. In DNA, the CDR3 is TGTGCCAGCCGTACGGCTGACGAGCAGTACTTC. Its translation: CASRTADEQYF.

The table lists this clone with a few counts. The chain uses TRBV28 and TRBJ2-7; the match to TRBD1 covers 8 bases. The J segment lost 4 bases and the V segment lost 6 bases, leaving 11 bases of the junction unmatched. The CDR3 length is 15 residues. The V gene's germline CDR1 is MDHEN and CDR2 SYDVKM. The CDR3 sequence: CASSPLGTGGYEQYF. CDR3 coding DNA: TGTGCCAGCAGCCCACTGGGGACAGGTGGATACGAGCAGTACTTC.

The chain is built from TRBV2 and TRBJ2-1; either TRBD1 or TRBD2 may fit D (5 bases each). V was clipped by 5 bases and J by 10 bases, with 21 bases between them. Germline CDR1 reads SNHLY; CDR2 reads FYNNEI. The CDR3 sequence is 15 residues long. CDR3 in amino acids: CASSRPGPEEREQFF. The DNA for the CDR3 is TGTGCCAGCAGTCGACCGGGACCGGAGGAACGGGAGCAGTTCTTC.

The chain recombines TRBV29-1 with TRBJ2-2; 7 bases map to TRBD2. This CDR3 is built from 12 residues. V dropped 4 bases and J dropped 7; count of bases not matched to a gene: 3. Germline loops: CDR1 SQVTM, CDR2 ANQGSEA. Written as DNA, the CDR3 is TGCAGCGTTGGCGGGAGAGTCGGGGAGCTGTTTTTT. Its protein product is CSVGGRVGELFF.

This chain uses TRBV28 with TRBJ1-1, with D unclear. Germline lookup yields CDR1 MDHEN and CDR2 SYDVKM. The CDR3 runs 14 residues. V was shortened by 5 bases and J by 1 base, with 11 bases between the two germline ends. CDR3 sequence reads: CASSPPRGNTEAFF. The DNA of the CDR3 is TGTGCCAGCAGTCCGCCCAGAGGGAACACTGAAGCTTTCTTT.

The rearrangement links TRBV7-2 to TRBJ2-7; D is possibly TRBD1 (6 bases). The germline V and J ends were trimmed by 6 bases and 4 bases, with 10 bases remaining between them. CDR3 length equals 12 residues. Germline-derived CDR1 and CDR2 are SGHTA and FQGNSA. The CDR3 sequence is CASSPTGYEQYF. In DNA form, the CDR3 reads TGTGCCAGCAGTCCGACAGGATACGAGCAGTACTTC.

This rearrangement joins TRBV29-1 to TRBJ1-6; D gene unclear. The CDR3 has 12 amino acids. Germline loops: CDR1 SQVTM, CDR2 ANQGSEA. V lost 1 base to trimming and J lost 9 bases, with 7 bases between them. In nucleotides, the CDR3 is TGCAGCGTTGAAGTTCCGGGTTCACCCCTCCACTTT. Translating gives CSVEVPGSPLHF.

This chain connects TRBV5-1 to TRBJ2-1; 7 bases agree with TRBD2. V lost 5 bases, J lost 9 bases, and 8 bases stayed unmatched. The germline V gene encodes CDR1 SGHRS and CDR2 YFSETQ. The CDR3 sequence is 13 residues long. This chain's CDR3 is CASRLAMGGEQFF. Written as DNA, the CDR3 is TGCGCCAGCAGACTAGCGATGGGGGGTGAGCAGTTCTTC. The full variable domain, rest sourced from reference TRBV5-1 and TRBJ2-1, is KAGVTQTPRYLIKTRGQQVTLSCSPISGHRSVSWYQQTPGQGLQFLFEYFSETQRNKGNFPGRFSGRQFSNSRSEMNVSTLELGDSALYLCASRLAMGGEQFFGPGTRLTVL.

The V gene is TRBV7-8, the J gene TRBJ1-5; D unclear. V shed 5 bases and J shed 6 bases, with 8 bases lying between them. CDR1 and CDR2 from the germline V gene are SGHVS and FQNEAQ. The CDR3 is made up of 12 amino acids. CDR3 nucleotide sequence: TGTGCCAGCAGCCTGGCGGGTCAGCCCCAGCATTTT. This gives the protein CASSLAGQPQHF.

The chain employs TRBV18 and TRBJ2-6, with TRBD1 matching 9 bases. CDR1 is KGHSH and CDR2 is LQKENI in the germline V gene. CDR3 size: 16 residues. The V gene end was trimmed by 3 bases and the J gene end by 0 bases; junction bases not matched to a gene: 0. The CDR3 loop is CASSPGQGSGANVLTF. CDR3 DNA sequence: TGTGCCAGCTCACCGGGACAGGGCTCTGGGGCCAACGTCCTGACTTTC.